This T cell receptor (beta chain) originates from a study of molecular identifiers for immune sequencing clone quantification. TCRdb fed the PCR reads into MiXCR, producing one record per CDR3 protein. The table has about 640,000 distinct CDR3 sequences, about 20% seen once. This clonotype appeared many times. The specimen sequenced was naive CD8+ T cells from blood, with Jurkat cell RNA spiked in. The subset denotes: FACS-sorted CD8+CD4-CCR7+CD45RA+ naive T cells. The sequence was obtained from a human donor in good health. Some libraries in this study had Jurkat cell RNA spiked in.

CDR3: CASSLVPPATNEKLFF. CDR3 DNA sequence: TGTGCCAGCAGCTTAGTGCCGCCTGCAACTAATGAAAAACTGTTTTTT. The rearrangement joins TRBV7-8 to TRBJ1-4, with D uncertain. Germline-derived CDR1 and CDR2 are SGHVS and FQNEAQ. This CDR3 comprises 16 residues. V dropped 1 base and J dropped 0 bases, with 9 bases sitting between them.